This TCR beta chain was sequenced in a study of CD8+CD57+ T cells in acquired aplastic anemia. Study in general: The mean DNA yield obtained from sorted CD4+ and CD8+ cells came to approximately 3 ug.

CDR3 and TCR beta VDJ profiling relied on a genomic DNA template. TCRdb re-analysed the reads in MiXCR, keeping a single row per CDR3 protein. The data show around 190,000 distinct CDR3 sequences, with over 60% seen just once and 25% to 30% held by the top ten. The sequencing input was sorted CD4+, CD8+, or CD8+CD57+ T cells (not recorded which) from PBMCs. The receptor's source is a human donor in good health.

CDR3 sequence: CASSLSKSTDTQYF. The DNA for the CDR3 is TGTGCCAGCAGCTTAAGCAAGAGCACAGATACGCAGTATTTT. V is TRBV7-9 and J is TRBJ2-3, with D uncertain. Germline V CDR1 and CDR2: SEHNR, FQNEAQ (reference sequence). V gave up 2 bases and J gave up 0 bases, with 6 bases separating them. The CDR3 runs to 14 residues.